This TCR beta chain was identified during a study of blood T cell repertoires in COVID-19. Study information: Donors in the United States, Italy and Spain gave samples during acute or convalescent COVID-19.

Generated by immunoSEQ multiplex PCR, the TCRdb table keeps only in-frame clones and is missing some. The sample gives 250,000 to 350,000 clones, around 90% of which show up once; 2% to 2.5% is in the top ten. The CDR3 consists of 14 residues. J gave up 3 bases and V 2 bases, and 3 bases lay outside the gene matches. Per germline, CDR1 MNHEY and CDR2 SMNVEV (reference sequence). Cohort allocation depended upon clinical history that participants reported. This sequence was found in an older woman in a cohort exposed to, infected with or recovered from COVID-19 (not recorded which). The genes are TRBV27 and TRBJ2-7; 8 nucleotides line up with TRBD2. Specimen: PBMCs or T cells enriched from blood (not recorded which). CDR3 protein: CASSLGLAGYEQYF. The CDR3 DNA reads TGTGCCAGCAGTTTAGGGCTAGCGGGCTACGAGCAGTACTTC.